One and the same sample provided the 11 T cell receptor beta chains below, sequenced in a study of T-cell memory formation after mild COVID-19. One entry per CDR3 protein, called by TCRdb with MiXCR from the 5' RACE reads. The sample includes about 390,000 distinct CDR3 sequences, 20% to 25% seen only once; the top ten take approximately 12%. Sample: PBMCs or a T cell subset sorted from them (not recorded which). These receptors all come from an adult woman who had mild COVID-19 (a few samples of this study predate the infection). Cell type and time point are not known.

V usage is TRBV5-1 and J usage is TRBJ2-7; TRBD1 matches at 8 bases. V was pared by 4 bases and J by 3 bases, with 6 bases of the junction left unmatched. This CDR3 spans 14 amino acids. Germline-derived CDR1 and CDR2 are SGHRS and YFSETQ. The CDR3 coding sequence is TGCGCCAGCAGCCTACCGGGACAGGTCTACGAGCAGTACTTC. It translates to CASSLPGQVYEQYF.

This chain joins TRBV27 and TRBJ1-5; the match to TRBD1 covers 8 bases. CDR1 and CDR2 from the germline V gene are MNHEY and SMNVEV (reference sequence). The CDR3 consists of 17 residues. V gave up 5 bases and J gave up 1 base; unmatched junction bases: 10. The CDR3: CASSHQTGGRSNQPQHF. In DNA form, the CDR3 reads TGTGCCAGCAGTCACCAAACAGGGGGAAGAAGCAATCAGCCCCAGCATTTT.

The chain joins TRBV3-1 to TRBJ2-1; 10 nucleotides agree with TRBD1. After removal of 3 bases from V and 5 bases from J, the junction contained 10 bases not matched to a gene. This CDR3 is 17 amino acids long. The germline V gene encodes CDR1 LGHDT and CDR2 YNNKEL (reference sequence). CDR3 sequence (DNA): TGTGCCAGCAGCCAGGGGACAGGGGTAGGGCAGGACAATGAGCAGTTCTTC. Its protein is CASSQGTGVGQDNEQFF.

The genes are TRBV7-6 and TRBJ2-7, with D tentatively TRBD1 (6 bases). The V gene's germline CDR1 is SGHVS and CDR2 FNYEAQ. The V and J ends lost 6 bases and 3 bases respectively, with 12 bases between them. This CDR3 spans 13 amino acids. CDR3 coding DNA: TGTGCCAGCAGAAGACAGGCCGGCTACGAGCAGTACTTC. This codes for CASRRQAGYEQYF.

In this sample, this clonotype turned up a few times. The CDR3 is CASKASGRIQETQYF. CDR3 bases: TGCGCCAGCAAGGCTAGCGGACGAATTCAAGAGACCCAGTACTTC. This sequence joins TRBV5-1 and TRBJ2-5; the match to TRBD2 covers 7 bases. With 6 bases clipped from V and 2 bases from J, the junction kept 10 bases outside the gene matches. The CDR3 has 15 amino acids. Germline CDR1 is SGHRS and CDR2 is YFSETQ. Based on the CDR3 plus reference TRBV5-1 and TRBJ2-5, the full variable domain is KAGVTQTPRYLIKTRGQQVTLSCSPISGHRSVSWYQQTPGQGLQFLFEYFSETQRNKGNFPGRFSGRQFSNSRSEMNVSTLELGDSALYLCASKASGRIQETQYFGPGTRLLVL.

This chain connects TRBV24-1 to TRBJ2-1; 7 positions match TRBD1. V lost 4 bases to trimming and J lost 6 bases; unmatched junction nucleotides: 8. The CDR3 covers 15 residues. Germline lookup yields CDR1 KGHDR and CDR2 SFDVKD. CDR3 region: CATSDRQGPRNEQFF. CDR3 coding DNA: TGTGCCACCAGTGACCGACAGGGACCCCGCAATGAGCAGTTCTTC.

This clonotype was seen only a few times. The chain employs TRBV30 and TRBJ2-6; possibly TRBD2 for D (6 bases). The germline V and J ends were trimmed by 1 base and 10 bases, with 8 bases remaining between them. CDR3 size: 12 residues. Germline V lookup: CDR1 GTSNPN, CDR2 SVGIG (reference sequence). In nucleotides, the CDR3 is TGTGCCTGGAGTGCGGGGGTTAACGTCCTGACTTTC. This encodes CAWSAGVNVLTF.

This chain links TRBV5-1 with TRBJ2-7; 8 bases are shared with TRBD1. The CDR3 consists of 15 residues. From germline, CDR1 is SGHRS and CDR2 YFSETQ. The V segment lost 1 base and the J segment 2 bases; nucleotides outside the gene matches: 5. CDR3 residues: CASSLMDRVTYEQYF. In DNA, the CDR3 is TGCGCCAGCAGCTTGATGGACAGGGTAACCTACGAGCAGTACTTC. The variable domain in full, completed from reference TRBV5-1 and TRBJ2-7, reads KAGVTQTPRYLIKTRGQQVTLSCSPISGHRSVSWYQQTPGQGLQFLFEYFSETQRNKGNFPGRFSGRQFSNSRSEMNVSTLELGDSALYLCASSLMDRVTYEQYFGPGTRLTVT.

The gene calls are TRBV5-1 and TRBJ2-7, with no clear D. Per the germline V gene, CDR1 is SGHRS and CDR2 is YFSETQ. Trimming left V 7 bases short and J 3 bases short, with 23 bases between. The CDR3 contains 16 residues. CDR3 nucleotides: TGCGCCAGCTCCCGTGGTGTGGAGTACACCTTCTACGAGCAGTACTTC. Translated: CASSRGVEYTFYEQYF.

J is TRBJ2-3 and V is TRBV12-3 or TRBV12-4; 9 bases line up with TRBD2. Losses at the gene ends were 6 bases for V and 2 bases for J; bases not matched to a gene: 15. The CDR3 has 18 amino acids. CDR3 amino acids: CASSPGLASGGNTDTQYF. CDR3 DNA: TGTGCCAGCAGCCCTGGACTAGCCAGCGGGGGGAACACAGATACGCAGTATTTT.

V gene TRBV10-3 combines with J gene TRBJ1-2; 9 bases map to TRBD1. The length of the CDR3 is 16 residues. Germline V lookup: CDR1 ENHRY, CDR2 SYGVKD. V dropped 0 bases and J dropped 4; count of bases not matched to a gene: 6. CDR3 in amino acids: CAISESGQGSGYGYTF. CDR3 nucleotide sequence: TGTGCCATCAGTGAGTCGGGACAGGGTTCGGGCTATGGCTACACCTTC.